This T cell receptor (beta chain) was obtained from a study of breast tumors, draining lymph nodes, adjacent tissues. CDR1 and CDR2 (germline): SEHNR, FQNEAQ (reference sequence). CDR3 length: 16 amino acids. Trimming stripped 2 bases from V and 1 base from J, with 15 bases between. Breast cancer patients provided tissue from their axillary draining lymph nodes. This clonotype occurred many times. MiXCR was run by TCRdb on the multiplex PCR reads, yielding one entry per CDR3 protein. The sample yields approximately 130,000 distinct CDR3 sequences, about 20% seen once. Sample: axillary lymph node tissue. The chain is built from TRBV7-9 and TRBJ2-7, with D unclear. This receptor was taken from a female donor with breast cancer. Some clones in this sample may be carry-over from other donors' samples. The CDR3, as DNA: TGTGCCAGCAGCTTATTTGTAGGATACAAGTCCTACGAGCAGTACTTC. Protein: CASSLFVGYKSYEQYF.